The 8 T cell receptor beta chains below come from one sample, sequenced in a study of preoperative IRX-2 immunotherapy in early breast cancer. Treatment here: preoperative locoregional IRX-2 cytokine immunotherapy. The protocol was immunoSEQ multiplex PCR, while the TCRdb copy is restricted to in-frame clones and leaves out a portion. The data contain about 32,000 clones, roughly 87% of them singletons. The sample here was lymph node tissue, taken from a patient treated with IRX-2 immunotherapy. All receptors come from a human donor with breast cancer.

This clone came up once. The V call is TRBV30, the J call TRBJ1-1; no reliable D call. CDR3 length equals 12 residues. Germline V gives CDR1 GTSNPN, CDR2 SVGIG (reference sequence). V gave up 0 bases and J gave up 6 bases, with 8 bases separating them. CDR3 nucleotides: TGTGCCTGGAGTGTAGTGGCCGCTGAAGCTTTCTTT. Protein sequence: CAWSVVAAEAFF. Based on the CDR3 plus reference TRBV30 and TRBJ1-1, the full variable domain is SQTIHQWPATLVQPVGSPLSLECTVEGTSNPNLYWYRQAAGRGLQLLFYSVGIGQISSEVPQNLSASRPQDRQFILSSKKLLLSDSGFYLCAWSVVAAEAFFGQGTRLTVV.

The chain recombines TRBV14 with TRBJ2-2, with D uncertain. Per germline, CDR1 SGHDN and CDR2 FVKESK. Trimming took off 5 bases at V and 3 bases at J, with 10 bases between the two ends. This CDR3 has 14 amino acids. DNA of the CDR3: TGTGCCAGCAGCGTCCGGAGCTACACCGGGGAGCTGTTTTTT. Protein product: CASSVRSYTGELFF.

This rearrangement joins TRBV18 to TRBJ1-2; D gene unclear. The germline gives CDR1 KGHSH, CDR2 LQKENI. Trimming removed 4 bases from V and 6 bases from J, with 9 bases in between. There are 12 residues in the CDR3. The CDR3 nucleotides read TGTGCCAGCTCACTTCGACCGGATGGCTACACCTTC. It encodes CASSLRPDGYTF.

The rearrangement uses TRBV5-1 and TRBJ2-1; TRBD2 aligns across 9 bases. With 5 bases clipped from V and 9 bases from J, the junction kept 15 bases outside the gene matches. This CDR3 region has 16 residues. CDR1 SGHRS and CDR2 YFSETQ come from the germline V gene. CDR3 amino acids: CASSHPGGGRASEQFF. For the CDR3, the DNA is TGCGCCAGCAGTCATCCAGGTGGCGGGAGGGCCAGTGAGCAGTTCTTC.

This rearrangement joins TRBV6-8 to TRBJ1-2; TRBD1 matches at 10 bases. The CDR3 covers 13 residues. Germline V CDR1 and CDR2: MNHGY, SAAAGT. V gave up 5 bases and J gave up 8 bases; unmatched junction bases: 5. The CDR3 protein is CASSVGQGRGYTF. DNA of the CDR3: TGTGCCAGCAGTGTGGGACAGGGGAGAGGCTACACCTTC.

This chain's CDR3 is CASSLSRYYGYTF. DNA of the CDR3: TGTGCCAGCAGTTTGAGCAGATACTATGGCTACACCTTC. V is TRBV28 and J is TRBJ1-2; D gene ambiguous. Germline V lookup: CDR1 MDHEN, CDR2 SYDVKM. The CDR3 runs 13 residues. V lost 3 bases and J 3 bases, leaving 8 bases between the germline ends.

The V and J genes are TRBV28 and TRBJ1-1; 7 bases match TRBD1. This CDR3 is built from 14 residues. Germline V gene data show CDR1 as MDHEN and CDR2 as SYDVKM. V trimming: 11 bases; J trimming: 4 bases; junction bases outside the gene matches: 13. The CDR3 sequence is CAAGTAFGGTEAFF. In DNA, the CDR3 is TGTGCCGCCGGGACAGCCTTCGGGGGCACTGAAGCTTTCTTT.

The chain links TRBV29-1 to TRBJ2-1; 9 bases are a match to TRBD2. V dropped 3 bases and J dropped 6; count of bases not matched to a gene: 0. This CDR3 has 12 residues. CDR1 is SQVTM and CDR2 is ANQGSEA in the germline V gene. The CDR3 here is CSVERGGNEQFF. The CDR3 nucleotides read TGCAGCGTTGAGCGGGGGGGCAATGAGCAGTTCTTC.